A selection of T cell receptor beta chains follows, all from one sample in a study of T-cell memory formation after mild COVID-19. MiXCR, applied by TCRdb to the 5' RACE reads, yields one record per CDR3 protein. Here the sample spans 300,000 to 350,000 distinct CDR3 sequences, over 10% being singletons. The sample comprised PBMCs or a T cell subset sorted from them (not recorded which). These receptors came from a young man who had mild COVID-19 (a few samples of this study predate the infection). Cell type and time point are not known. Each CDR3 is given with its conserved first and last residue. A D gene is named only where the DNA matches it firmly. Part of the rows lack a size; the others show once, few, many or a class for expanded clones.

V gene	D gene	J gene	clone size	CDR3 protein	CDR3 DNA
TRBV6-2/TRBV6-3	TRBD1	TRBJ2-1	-	CASSLTGQGSEQFF	TGTGCCAGCAGCCTAACCGGACAGGGGAGTGAGCAGTTCTTC
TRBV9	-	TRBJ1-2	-	CASRRDYGYTF	TGTGCCAGCAGGAGGGACTATGGCTACACCTTC
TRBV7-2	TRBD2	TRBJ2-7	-	CASSLPLSGVGEQYF	TGTGCCAGCAGCCTACCCCTAAGCGGGGTGGGTGAGCAGTACTTC
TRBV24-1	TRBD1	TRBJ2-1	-	CATSDIGTVRGSNEQFF	TGTGCCACCAGTGACATCGGGACAGTTCGGGGATCCAATGAGCAGTTCTTC
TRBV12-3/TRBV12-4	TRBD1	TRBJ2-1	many	CASSTGTGYNEQFF	TGTGCCAGCAGCACCGGGACAGGGTACAATGAGCAGTTCTTC
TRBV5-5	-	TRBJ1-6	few	CASSLSGQENSPLHF	TGTGCCAGCAGCTTGAGCGGGCAGGAGAATTCACCCCTCCACTTT
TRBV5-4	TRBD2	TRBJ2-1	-	CASRWGGYNEQFF	TGTGCCAGCCGCTGGGGGGGCTACAATGAGCAGTTCTTC
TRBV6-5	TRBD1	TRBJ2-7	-	CASSYLGTGNSYEQYF	TGTGCCAGCAGTTACTTAGGGACAGGGAACTCCTACGAGCAGTACTTC
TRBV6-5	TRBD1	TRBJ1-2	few	CASSYLSGTEDYGYTF	TGTGCCAGCAGTTACTTATCCGGGACAGAGGACTATGGCTACACCTTC
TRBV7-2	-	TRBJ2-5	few	CASSSMDLPWHLQETQYF	TGTGCCAGCAGCTCGATGGACCTCCCGTGGCACTTACAAGAGACCCAGTACTTC
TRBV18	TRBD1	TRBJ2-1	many	CASSLRETGVNEQFF	TGTGCCAGCTCACTGAGGGAGACAGGGGTAAATGAGCAGTTCTTC
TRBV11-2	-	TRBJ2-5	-	CASSPAAALMTQYF	TGTGCCAGCAGCCCCGCGGCAGCCCTGATGACCCAGTACTTC
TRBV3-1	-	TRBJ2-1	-	CASSQGQSGPYNEQFF	TGTGCCAGCAGCCAAGGGCAGTCAGGGCCCTACAATGAGCAGTTCTTC
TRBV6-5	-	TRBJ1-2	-	CASSRGTSPYGYTF	TGTGCCAGCAGCCGCGGGACCTCTCCGTATGGCTACACCTTC
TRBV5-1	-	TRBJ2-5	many	CASSLTKETQYF	TGCGCCAGCAGCTTGACGAAGGAGACCCAGTACTTC
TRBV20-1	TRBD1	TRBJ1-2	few	CSARSGGGYGYTF	TGCAGTGCTAGGTCAGGGGGCGGTTACGGCTACACCTTC
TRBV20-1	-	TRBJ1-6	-	CSARDIRSQSNSPLHF	TGCAGTGCTAGAGATATCCGCAGCCAGTCTAATTCACCCCTCCACTTT
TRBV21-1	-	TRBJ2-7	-	CASSKAGTVDYEQYF	TGTGCCAGCAGCAAAGCGGGGACAGTGGACTACGAGCAGTACTTC
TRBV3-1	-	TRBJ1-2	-	CASSLTTLYGYTF	TGTGCCAGCAGCCTGACAACTCTCTATGGCTACACCTTC
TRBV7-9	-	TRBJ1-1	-	CASSEGVEAFF	TGTGCCAGCAGCGAGGGGGTTGAAGCTTTCTTT
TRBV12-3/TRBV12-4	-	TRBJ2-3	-	CASSLSQYTDTQYF	TGTGCCAGCAGTTTAAGCCAGTACACAGATACGCAGTATTTT
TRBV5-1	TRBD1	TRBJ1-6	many	CASSPRKDGQVNSPLHF	TGCGCCAGCAGCCCGAGAAAAGACGGACAGGTCAATTCACCCCTCCACTTT
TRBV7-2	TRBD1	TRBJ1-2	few	CASSLAGTGGFGTF	TGTGCCAGCAGCTTAGCCGGGACAGGGGGCTTCGGCACCTTC
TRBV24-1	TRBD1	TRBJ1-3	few	CATSDSDRGAGNTIYF	TGTGCCACCAGTGATTCAGACAGGGGTGCTGGAAACACCATATATTTT
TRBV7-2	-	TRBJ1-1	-	CASSSYMNTEAFF	TGTGCCAGCAGCTCATACATGAACACTGAAGCTTTCTTT
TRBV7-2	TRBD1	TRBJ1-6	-	CASSSGQGWSSPLHF	TGTGCCAGCAGCTCAGGACAGGGTTGGAGTTCACCCCTCCACTTT
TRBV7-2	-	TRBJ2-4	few	CASSPSQGRNIQYF	TGTGCCAGCAGCCCCAGCCAGGGGAGGAACATTCAGTACTTC
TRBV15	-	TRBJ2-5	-	CATSKRLAQQETQYF	TGTGCCACCAGCAAACGACTGGCCCAACAAGAGACCCAGTACTTC
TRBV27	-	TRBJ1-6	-	CASSLGGGPVSPLHF	TGTGCCAGCAGTTTAGGTGGGGGGCCTGTTTCACCCCTCCACTTT
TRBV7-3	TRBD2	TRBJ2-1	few	CASSRSGSGSSYNEQFF	TGTGCCAGCAGCCGAAGCGGGAGCGGTAGCTCCTACAATGAGCAGTTCTTC
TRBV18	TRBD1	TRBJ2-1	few	CASSPGTGHEQFF	TGTGCCAGCTCACCCGGGACAGGACATGAGCAGTTCTTC
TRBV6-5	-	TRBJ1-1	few	CASSYRGIGVNTEAFF	TGTGCCAGCAGTTACCGAGGGATCGGGGTGAACACTGAAGCTTTCTTT
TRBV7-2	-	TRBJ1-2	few	CASSSPAPDNGYTF	TGTGCCAGCAGCTCCCCGGCCCCAGACAATGGCTACACCTTC
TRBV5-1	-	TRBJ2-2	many	CASSWRNTGELFF	TGCGCCAGCAGCTGGCGGAACACCGGGGAGCTGTTTTTT
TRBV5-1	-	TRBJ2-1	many	CASSPGRNSYNEQFF	TGCGCCAGCAGCCCCGGACGGAACTCCTACAATGAGCAGTTCTTC